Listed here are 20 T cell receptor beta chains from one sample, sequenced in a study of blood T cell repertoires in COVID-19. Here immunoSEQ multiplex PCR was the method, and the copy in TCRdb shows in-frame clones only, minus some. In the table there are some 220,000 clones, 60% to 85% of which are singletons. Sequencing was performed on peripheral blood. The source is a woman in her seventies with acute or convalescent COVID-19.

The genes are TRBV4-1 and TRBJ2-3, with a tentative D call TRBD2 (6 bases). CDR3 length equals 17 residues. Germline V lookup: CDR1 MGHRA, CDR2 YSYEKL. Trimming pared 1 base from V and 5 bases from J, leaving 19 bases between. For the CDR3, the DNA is TGCGCCAGCAGCCAAGGGGCCAGGCGGGGTAGAATAGATACGCAGTATTTT. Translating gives CASSQGARRGRIDTQYF.

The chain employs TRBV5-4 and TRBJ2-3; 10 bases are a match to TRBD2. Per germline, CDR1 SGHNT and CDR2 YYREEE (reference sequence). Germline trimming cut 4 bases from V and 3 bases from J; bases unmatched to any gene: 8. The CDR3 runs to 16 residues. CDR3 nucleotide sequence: TGTGCCAGCAGCCTAAGCGGGGGGGCCGGTACAGATACGCAGTATTTT. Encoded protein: CASSLSGGAGTDTQYF.

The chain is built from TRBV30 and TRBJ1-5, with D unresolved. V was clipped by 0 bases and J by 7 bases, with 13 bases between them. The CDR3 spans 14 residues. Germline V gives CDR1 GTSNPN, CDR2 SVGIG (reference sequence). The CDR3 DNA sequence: TGTGCCTGGAGTGTGGCGGGTTTTAGGCAGCCCCAGCATTTT. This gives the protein CAWSVAGFRQPQHF.

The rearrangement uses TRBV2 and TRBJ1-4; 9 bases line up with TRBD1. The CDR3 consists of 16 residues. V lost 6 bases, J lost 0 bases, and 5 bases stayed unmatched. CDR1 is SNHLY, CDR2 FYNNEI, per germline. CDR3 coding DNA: TGTGCCAGCAGCGCCGGGACAGGGACAACTAATGAAAAACTGTTTTTT. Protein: CASSAGTGTTNEKLFF.

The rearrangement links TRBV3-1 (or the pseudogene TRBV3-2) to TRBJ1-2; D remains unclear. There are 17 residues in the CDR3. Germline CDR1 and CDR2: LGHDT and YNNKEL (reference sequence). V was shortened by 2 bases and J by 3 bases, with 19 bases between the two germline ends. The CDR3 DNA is TGTGCCAGCAGCCAATCTTTTACGGCGGGGAGGGACTATGGCTACACCTTC. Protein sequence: CASSQSFTAGRDYGYTF.

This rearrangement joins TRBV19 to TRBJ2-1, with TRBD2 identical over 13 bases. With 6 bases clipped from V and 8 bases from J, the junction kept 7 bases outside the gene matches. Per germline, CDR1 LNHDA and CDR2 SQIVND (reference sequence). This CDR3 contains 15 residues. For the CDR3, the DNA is TGTGCCAGTAGGCAACTAGCGGGGGGGTTAGATGAGCAGTTCTTC. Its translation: CASRQLAGGLDEQFF.

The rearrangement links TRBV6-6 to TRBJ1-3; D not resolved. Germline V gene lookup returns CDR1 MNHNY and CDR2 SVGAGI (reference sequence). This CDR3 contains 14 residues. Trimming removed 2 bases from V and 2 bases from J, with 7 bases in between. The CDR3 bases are TGTGCCAGCAGTTACGTAGATCCTGGAAACACCATATATTTT. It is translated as CASSYVDPGNTIYF.

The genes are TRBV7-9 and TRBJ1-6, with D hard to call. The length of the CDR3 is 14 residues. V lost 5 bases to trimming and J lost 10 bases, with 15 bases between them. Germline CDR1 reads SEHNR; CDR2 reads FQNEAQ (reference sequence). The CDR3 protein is CASSRKGEESPLHF. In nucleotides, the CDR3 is TGTGCCAGCAGCCGTAAGGGAGAGGAGTCACCCCTCCACTTT.

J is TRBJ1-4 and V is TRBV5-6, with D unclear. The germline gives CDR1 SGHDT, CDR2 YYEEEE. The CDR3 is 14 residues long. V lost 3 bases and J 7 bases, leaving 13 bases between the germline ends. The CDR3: CASSSRAEGEKLFF. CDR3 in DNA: TGTGCCAGCAGCTCCCGGGCCGAGGGTGAAAAACTGTTTTTT.

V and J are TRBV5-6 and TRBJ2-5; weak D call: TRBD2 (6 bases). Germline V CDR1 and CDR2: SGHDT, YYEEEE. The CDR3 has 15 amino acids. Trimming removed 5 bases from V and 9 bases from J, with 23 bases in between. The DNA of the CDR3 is TGTGCCAGCAGTCCGGTCCGGACTACTCTATCGGCCCAGTACTTC. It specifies CASSPVRTTLSAQYF.

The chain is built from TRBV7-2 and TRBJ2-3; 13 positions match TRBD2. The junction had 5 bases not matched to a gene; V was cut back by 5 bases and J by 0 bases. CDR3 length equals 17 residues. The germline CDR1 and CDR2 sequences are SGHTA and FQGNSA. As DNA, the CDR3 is TGTGCCAGCAGCAGACGACTAGCGGGGGGCAGCACAGATACGCAGTATTTT. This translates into CASSRRLAGGSTDTQYF.

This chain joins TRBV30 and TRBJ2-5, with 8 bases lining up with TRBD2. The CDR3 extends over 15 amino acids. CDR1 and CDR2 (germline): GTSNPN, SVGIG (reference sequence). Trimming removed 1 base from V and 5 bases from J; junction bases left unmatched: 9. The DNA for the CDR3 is TGTGCCTGGAGTGGGACAAGCGGGGGAAGGGAGACCCAGTACTTC. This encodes CAWSGTSGGRETQYF. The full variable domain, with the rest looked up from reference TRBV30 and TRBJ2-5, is SQTIHQWPATLVQPVGSPLSLECTVEGTSNPNLYWYRQAAGRGLQLLFYSVGIGQISSEVPQNLSASRPQDRQFILSSKKLLLSDSGFYLCAWSGTSGGRETQYFGPGTRLLVL.

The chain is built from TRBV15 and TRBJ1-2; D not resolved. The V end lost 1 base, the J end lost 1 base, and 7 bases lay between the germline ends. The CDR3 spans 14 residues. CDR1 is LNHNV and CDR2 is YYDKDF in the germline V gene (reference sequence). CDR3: CATSRVGDNYGYTF. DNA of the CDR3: TGTGCCACCAGCAGAGTGGGAGATAACTATGGCTACACCTTC.

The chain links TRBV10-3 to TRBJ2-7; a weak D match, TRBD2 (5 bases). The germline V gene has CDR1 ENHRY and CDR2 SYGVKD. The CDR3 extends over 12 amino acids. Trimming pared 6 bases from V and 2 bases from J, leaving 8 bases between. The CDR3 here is CAIRDGAYEQYF. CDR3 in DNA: TGTGCCATCAGGGACGGGGCCTACGAGCAGTACTTC.

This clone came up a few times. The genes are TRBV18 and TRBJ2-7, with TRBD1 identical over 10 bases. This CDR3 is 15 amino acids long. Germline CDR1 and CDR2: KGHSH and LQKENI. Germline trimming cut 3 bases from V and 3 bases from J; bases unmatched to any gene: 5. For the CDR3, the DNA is TGTGCCAGCTCACCCCCGGGACAGGGGCTCTACGAGCAGTACTTC. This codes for CASSPPGQGLYEQYF.

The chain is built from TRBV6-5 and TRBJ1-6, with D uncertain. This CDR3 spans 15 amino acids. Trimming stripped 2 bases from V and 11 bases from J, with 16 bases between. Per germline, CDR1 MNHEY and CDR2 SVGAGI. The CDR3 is CASSYNSPGRTPLHF. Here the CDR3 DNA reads TGTGCCAGCAGTTACAATTCTCCCGGGAGGACACCCCTCCACTTT.

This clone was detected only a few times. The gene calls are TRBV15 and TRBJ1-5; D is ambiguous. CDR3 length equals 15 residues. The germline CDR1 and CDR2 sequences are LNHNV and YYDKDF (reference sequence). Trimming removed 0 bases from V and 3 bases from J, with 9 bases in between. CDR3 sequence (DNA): TGTGCCACCAGCAGAGAAGGACTGACCAATCAGCCCCAGCATTTT. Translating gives CATSREGLTNQPQHF.

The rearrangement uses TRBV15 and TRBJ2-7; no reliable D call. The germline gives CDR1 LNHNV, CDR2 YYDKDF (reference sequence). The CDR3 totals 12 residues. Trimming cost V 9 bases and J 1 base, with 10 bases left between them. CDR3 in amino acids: CATGRDSYEQYV. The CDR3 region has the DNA TGTGCCACTGGTCGAGATTCCTACGAGCAGTACGTC.

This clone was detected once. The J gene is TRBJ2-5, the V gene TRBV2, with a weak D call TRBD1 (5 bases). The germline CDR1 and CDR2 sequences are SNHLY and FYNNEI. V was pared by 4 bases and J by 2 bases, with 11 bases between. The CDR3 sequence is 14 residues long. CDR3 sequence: CASSVGAGQETQYF. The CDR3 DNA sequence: TGTGCCAGCAGTGTAGGGGCAGGACAAGAGACCCAGTACTTC.

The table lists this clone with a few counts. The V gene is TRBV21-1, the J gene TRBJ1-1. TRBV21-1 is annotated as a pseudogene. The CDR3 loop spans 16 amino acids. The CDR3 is CASSKAGTRGETEAFF. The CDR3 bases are TGTGCCAGCAGCAAAGCGGGGACACGGGGGGAGACTGAAGCTTTCTTT.